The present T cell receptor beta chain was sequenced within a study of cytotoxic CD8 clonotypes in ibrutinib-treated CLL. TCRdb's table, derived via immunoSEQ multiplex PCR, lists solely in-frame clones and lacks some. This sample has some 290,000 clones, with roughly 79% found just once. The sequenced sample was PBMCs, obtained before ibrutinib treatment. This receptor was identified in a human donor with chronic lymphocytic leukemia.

The CDR3 DNA follows: TGTGCCAGCAGGTACGGAAATGAGCAGTTCTTC. It yields the protein CASRYGNEQFF. The J gene is TRBJ2-1, the V gene TRBV27, with unresolved D. This CDR3 has 11 amino acids. V was clipped by 6 bases and J by 7 bases, with 7 bases between them. Germline assignment: CDR1 MNHEY and CDR2 SMNVEV (reference sequence).